The rows below give T cell receptor beta chains drawn from one sample of a study of early T cells in non-severe SARS-CoV-2 infection. TCRdb itself ran the 5' RACE reads through MiXCR, one entry per CDR3 protein. Seen here are around 57,000 distinct CDR3 sequences, 5.9% observed once, and the top ten hold about 3.6%. The sequencing here drew on whole blood, taken at baseline. Receptors were obtained from an adult who was a healthcare worker with PCR-confirmed SARS-CoV-2 infection or an uninfected control (not recorded which). Each CDR3 is given with its conserved first and last residue. The D gene is left open where the match is weak. A clone size is listed for some rows: how often the clone was seen (once, few, many), or a class if it is expanded.

D: TRBD1; J: TRBJ1-3; size: NA; V: TRBV28; DNA: TGTGCCAGCAACACAGGGGCCGGAAACACCATATATTTT; CDR3: CASNTGAGNTIYF
D: NA; J: TRBJ2-5; size: many; V: TRBV13; DNA: TGTGCCAGCAGCTTAGGAGTGATCTCAGAGACCCAGTACTTC; CDR3: CASSLGVISETQYF
D: NA; J: TRBJ2-1; size: many; V: TRBV4-3; DNA: TGCGCCAGCAGCCAAGATCGGATGTCGGGAGCCTATGAGCAGTTCTTC; CDR3: CASSQDRMSGAYEQFF
D: TRBD2; J: TRBJ2-7; size: many; V: TRBV30; DNA: TGTGCAGGTAGCGGGAGCCAAACCCCCTACGAGCAGTACTTC; CDR3: CAGSGSQTPYEQYF
D: TRBD1; J: TRBJ2-7; size: many; V: TRBV5-1; DNA: TGCGCCAGCAGCTTGGCCGGGGTGGGACAGGGCCACGAGCAGTACTTC; CDR3: CASSLAGVGQGHEQYF
D: TRBD2; J: TRBJ2-3; size: few; V: TRBV27; DNA: TGTGCCAGCAGTCCGGGACTAGCGGCTCAAGGCACGCAGTATTTT; CDR3: CASSPGLAAQGTQYF
D: NA; J: TRBJ2-1; size: NA; V: TRBV28; DNA: TGTGCCAGCAGTTTACTCGGGATATCCTACAATGAGCAGTTCTTC; CDR3: CASSLLGISYNEQFF
D: NA; J: TRBJ1-1; size: NA; V: TRBV18; DNA: TGTGCCAGCTCACCACCCGTAATACCGACCCCTGAAGCTTTCTTT; CDR3: CASSPPVIPTPEAFF
D: NA; J: TRBJ1-1; size: many; V: TRBV10-3; DNA: TGTGCCATCAGCGATCCGCGGACCGTTGTGAACACTGAAGCTTTCTTT; CDR3: CAISDPRTVVNTEAFF
D: TRBD1; J: TRBJ2-3; size: NA; V: TRBV11-2; DNA: TGTGCCAGCAACGCCGACAGGGTAACAGATACGCAGTATTTT; CDR3: CASNADRVTDTQYF
D: NA; J: TRBJ2-7; size: many; V: TRBV10-1; DNA: TGCGCCAGCAGTGGGAGAGGAGCGGTGGACGAGCAGTACTTC; CDR3: CASSGRGAVDEQYF
D: TRBD1; J: TRBJ2-7; size: few; V: TRBV7-2; DNA: TGTGCCAGCAGCTCCTCTACAGGGGCCCTCTACGAGCAGTACTTC; CDR3: CASSSSTGALYEQYF
D: NA; J: TRBJ2-5; size: many; V: TRBV6-5; DNA: TGTGCCAGCAGTTGGACAGTTCAAGAGACCCAGTACTTC; CDR3: CASSWTVQETQYF
D: NA; J: TRBJ2-5; size: many; V: TRBV24-1; DNA: TGTGCCACCAGTGATTTGCAGGGGATGCCGGAAAAAGAGACCCAGTACTTC; CDR3: CATSDLQGMPEKETQYF
D: NA; J: TRBJ2-1; size: many; V: TRBV7-9; DNA: NA; CDR3: CASILGRSVSYNEQFF
D: NA; J: TRBJ1-1; size: many; V: TRBV4-1; DNA: TGCGCCAGCAGCCAAGCGGGGAACACTGAAGCTTTCTTT; CDR3: CASSQAGNTEAFF
D: TRBD2; J: TRBJ2-7; size: few; V: TRBV11-2; DNA: TGTGCCAGCAGCGGGGGTAGCGGGAGTGACTTC; CDR3: CASSGGSGSDF
D: NA; J: TRBJ2-5; size: many; V: TRBV7-6; DNA: TGTGCCAGCAGCTTTTTTAGTTGGGAGACCCAGTACTTC; CDR3: CASSFFSWETQYF